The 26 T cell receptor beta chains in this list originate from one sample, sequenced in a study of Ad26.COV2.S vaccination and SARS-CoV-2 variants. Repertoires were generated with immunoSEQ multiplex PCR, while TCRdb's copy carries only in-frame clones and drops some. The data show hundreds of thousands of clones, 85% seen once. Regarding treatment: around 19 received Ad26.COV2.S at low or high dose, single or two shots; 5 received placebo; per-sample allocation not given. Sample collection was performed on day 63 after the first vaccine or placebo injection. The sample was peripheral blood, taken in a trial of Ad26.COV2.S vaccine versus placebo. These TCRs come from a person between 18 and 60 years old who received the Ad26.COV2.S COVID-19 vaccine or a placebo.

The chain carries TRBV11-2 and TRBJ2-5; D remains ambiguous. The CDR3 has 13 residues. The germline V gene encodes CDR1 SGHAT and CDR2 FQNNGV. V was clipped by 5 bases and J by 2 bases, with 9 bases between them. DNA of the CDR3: TGTGCCAGCAGCCCCACCACTCAAGAGACCCAGTACTTC. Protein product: CASSPTTQETQYF.

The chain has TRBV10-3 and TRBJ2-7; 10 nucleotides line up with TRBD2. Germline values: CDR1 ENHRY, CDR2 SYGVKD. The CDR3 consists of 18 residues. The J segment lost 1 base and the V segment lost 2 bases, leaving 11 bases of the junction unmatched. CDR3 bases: TGTGCCATCAGTGAGCCAGGCGTCCTAGCGGGGGATTCCTACGAGCAGTACTTC. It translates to CAISEPGVLAGDSYEQYF.

The CDR3 bases are TGCGCCAGCAGCCTGACCAGGGGTAGCGACAGGGAAAAACTGTTTTTT. Protein sequence: CASSLTRGSDREKLFF. V usage is TRBV5-1 and J usage is TRBJ1-4; tentative D call: TRBD1 (6 bases). Germline loops: CDR1 SGHRS, CDR2 YFSETQ. This CDR3 is 16 amino acids long. Between the trimmed V and J ends, which lost 4 bases and 8 bases, there was a span of 21 bases.

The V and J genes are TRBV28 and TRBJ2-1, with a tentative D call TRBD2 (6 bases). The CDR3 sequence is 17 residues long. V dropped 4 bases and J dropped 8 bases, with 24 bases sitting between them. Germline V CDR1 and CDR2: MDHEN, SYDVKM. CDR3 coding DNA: TGTGCCAGCAGTTCACAAATTTCGGGACTTGGCAGGGATGAGCAGTTCTTC. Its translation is CASSSQISGLGRDEQFF.

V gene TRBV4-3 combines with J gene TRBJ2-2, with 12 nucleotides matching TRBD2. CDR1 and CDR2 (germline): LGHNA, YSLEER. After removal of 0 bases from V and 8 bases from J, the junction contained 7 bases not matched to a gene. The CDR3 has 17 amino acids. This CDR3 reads CASSQETSGGLTGELFF. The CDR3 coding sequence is TGCGCCAGCAGCCAAGAGACTAGCGGGGGACTCACTGGGGAGCTGTTTTTT.

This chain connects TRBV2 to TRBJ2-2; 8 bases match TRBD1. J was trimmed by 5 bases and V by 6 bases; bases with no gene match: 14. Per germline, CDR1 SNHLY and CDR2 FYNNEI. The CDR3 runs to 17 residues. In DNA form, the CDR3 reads TGTGCCAGCAGGATTACCACAGGGGGAATATCTACCGGGGAGCTGTTTTTT. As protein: CASRITTGGISTGELFF.

DNA for the CDR3: TGTGCCAGCAGCCGACCCAAAGAGACAGGTGAGCAGTTCTTC. Translated: CASSRPKETGEQFF. The V gene is TRBV5-4, the J gene TRBJ2-1; D may be TRBD1 (6 bases). Germline V lookup: CDR1 SGHNT, CDR2 YYREEE (reference sequence). The CDR3 contains 14 residues. V gave up 4 bases and J gave up 9 bases, with 17 bases separating them.

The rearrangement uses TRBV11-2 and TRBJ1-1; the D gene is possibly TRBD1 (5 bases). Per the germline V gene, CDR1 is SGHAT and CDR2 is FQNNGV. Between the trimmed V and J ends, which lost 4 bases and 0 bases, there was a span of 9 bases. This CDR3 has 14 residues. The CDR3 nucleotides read TGTGCCAGCAGCTGGACAAACATGAACACTGAAGCTTTCTTT. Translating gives CASSWTNMNTEAFF.

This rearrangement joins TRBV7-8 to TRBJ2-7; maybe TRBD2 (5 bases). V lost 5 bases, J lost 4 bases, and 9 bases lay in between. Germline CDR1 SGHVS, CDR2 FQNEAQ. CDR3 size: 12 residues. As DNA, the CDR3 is TGTGCCAGCAGCCGGGGATGGTACGAGCAGTACTTC. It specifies CASSRGWYEQYF.

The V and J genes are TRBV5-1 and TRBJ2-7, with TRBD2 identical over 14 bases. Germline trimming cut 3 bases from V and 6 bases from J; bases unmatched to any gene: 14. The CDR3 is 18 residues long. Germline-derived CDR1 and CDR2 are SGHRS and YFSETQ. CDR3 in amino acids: CASSSDQPGLAGVPEQYF. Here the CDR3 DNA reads TGCGCCAGCAGCTCGGACCAACCGGGACTAGCGGGAGTCCCCGAGCAGTACTTC.

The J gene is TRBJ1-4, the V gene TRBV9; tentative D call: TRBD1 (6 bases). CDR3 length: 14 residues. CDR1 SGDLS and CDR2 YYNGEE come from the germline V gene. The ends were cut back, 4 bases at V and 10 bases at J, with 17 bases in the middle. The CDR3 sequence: CASSQGQKGVKLFF. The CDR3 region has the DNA TGTGCCAGCAGCCAAGGACAGAAGGGCGTAAAACTGTTTTTT. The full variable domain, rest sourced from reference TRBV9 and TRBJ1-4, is DSGVTQTPKHLITATGQRVTLRCSPRSGDLSVYWYQQSLDQGLQFLIQYYNGEERAKGNILERFSAQQFPDLHSELNLSSLELGDSALYFCASSQGQKGVKLFFGSGTQLSVL.

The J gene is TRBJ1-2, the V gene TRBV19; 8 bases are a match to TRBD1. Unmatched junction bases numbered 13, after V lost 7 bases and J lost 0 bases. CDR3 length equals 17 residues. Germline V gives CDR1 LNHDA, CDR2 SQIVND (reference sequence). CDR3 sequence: CASTRGGQASPNYGYTF. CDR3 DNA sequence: TGTGCCAGTACCCGGGGGGGACAGGCATCTCCTAACTATGGCTACACCTTC.

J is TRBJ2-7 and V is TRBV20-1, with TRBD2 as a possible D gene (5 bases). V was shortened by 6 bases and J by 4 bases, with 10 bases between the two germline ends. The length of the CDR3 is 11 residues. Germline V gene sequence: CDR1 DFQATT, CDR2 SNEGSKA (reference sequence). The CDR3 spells CSAGLEYEQYF. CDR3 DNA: TGCAGTGCCGGACTGGAATACGAGCAGTACTTC.

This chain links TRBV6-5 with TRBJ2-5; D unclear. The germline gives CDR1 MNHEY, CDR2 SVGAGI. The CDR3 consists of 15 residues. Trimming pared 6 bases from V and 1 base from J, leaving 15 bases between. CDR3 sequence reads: CASSRSRVFQETQYF. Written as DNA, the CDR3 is TGTGCCAGCAGCCGAAGTAGGGTATTCCAAGAGACCCAGTACTTC.

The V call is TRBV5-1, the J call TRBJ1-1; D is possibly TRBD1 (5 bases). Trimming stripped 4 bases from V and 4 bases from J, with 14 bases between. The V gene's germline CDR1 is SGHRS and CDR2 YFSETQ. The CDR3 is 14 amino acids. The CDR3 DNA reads TGCGCCAGCAGCCTCGGGACCTGGAGCACTGAAGCTTTCTTT. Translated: CASSLGTWSTEAFF.

Written as DNA, the CDR3 is TGTGCCAGCAGTGACCGCTACAACAGGAGTCCAGATACGCAGTATTTT. This encodes CASSDRYNRSPDTQYF. J is TRBJ2-3 and V is TRBV2, with D possibly being TRBD1 (5 bases). Trimming cost V 3 bases and J 4 bases, with 17 bases left between them. Germline-derived CDR1 and CDR2 are SNHLY and FYNNEI. The CDR3 has 16 amino acids.

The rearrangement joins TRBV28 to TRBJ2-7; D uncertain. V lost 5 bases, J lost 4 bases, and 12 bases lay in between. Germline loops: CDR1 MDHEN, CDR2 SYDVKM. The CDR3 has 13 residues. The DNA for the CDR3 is TGTGCCAGCAGTCCTCAAACGGTTTACGAGCAGTACTTC. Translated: CASSPQTVYEQYF.

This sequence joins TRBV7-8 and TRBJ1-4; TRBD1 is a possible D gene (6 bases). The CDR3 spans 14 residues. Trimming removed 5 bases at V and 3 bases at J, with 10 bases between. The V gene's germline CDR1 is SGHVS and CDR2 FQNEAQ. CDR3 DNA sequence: TGTGCCAGCAGCCACCAGGGGTCTAATGAAAAACTGTTTTTT. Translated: CASSHQGSNEKLFF.

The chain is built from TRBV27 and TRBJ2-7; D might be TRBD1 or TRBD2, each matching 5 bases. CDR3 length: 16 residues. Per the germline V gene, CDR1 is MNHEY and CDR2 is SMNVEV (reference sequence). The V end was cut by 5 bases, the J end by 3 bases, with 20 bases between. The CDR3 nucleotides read TGTGCCAGCAGTCCTTCGTTTTTGCAGGGAGTCTACGAGCAGTACTTC. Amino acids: CASSPSFLQGVYEQYF.

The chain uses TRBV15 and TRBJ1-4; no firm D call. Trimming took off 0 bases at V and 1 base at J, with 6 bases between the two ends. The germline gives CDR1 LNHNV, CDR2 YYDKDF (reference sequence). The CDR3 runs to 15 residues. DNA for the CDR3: TGTGCCACCAGCAGAGATAGCCTAACTAATGAAAAACTGTTTTTT. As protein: CATSRDSLTNEKLFF.

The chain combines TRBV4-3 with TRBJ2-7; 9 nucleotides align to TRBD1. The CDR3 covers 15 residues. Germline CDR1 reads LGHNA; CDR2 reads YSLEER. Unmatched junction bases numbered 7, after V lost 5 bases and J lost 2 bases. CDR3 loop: CASSYGGTGPYEQYF. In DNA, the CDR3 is TGCGCCAGCAGCTACGGCGGGACAGGGCCCTACGAGCAGTACTTC.

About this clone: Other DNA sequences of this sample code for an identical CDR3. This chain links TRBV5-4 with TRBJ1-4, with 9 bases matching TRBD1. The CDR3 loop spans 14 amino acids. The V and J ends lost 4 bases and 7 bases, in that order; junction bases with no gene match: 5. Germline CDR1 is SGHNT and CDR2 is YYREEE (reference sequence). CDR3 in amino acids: CASSLGQGTEKLFF. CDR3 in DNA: TGTGCCAGCAGCCTCGGACAGGGGACTGAAAAACTGTTTTTT.

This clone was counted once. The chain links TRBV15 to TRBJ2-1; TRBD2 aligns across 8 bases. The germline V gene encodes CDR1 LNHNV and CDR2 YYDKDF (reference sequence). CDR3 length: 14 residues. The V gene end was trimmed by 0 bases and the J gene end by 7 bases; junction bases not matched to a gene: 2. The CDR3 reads CATSRDPSGNEQFF. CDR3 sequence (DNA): TGTGCCACCAGCAGAGATCCTAGCGGGAATGAGCAGTTCTTC.

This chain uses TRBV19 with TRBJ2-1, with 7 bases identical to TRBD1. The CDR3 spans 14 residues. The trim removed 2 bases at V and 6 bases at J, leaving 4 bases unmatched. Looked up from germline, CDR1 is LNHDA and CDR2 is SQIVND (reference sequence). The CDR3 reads CASSIRRQGNEQFF. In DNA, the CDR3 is TGTGCCAGTAGTATACGGAGACAGGGCAATGAGCAGTTCTTC. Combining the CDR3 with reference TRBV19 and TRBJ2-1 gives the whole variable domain DGGITQSPKYLFRKEGQNVTLSCEQNLNHDAMYWYRQDPGQGLRLIYYSQIVNDFQKGDIAEGYSVSREKKESFPLTVTSAQKNPTAFYLCASSIRRQGNEQFFGPGTRLTVL.

The chain's CDR3 is CASSARVGNETQYF. CDR3 nucleotide sequence: TGTGCCAGCAGTGCCCGAGTGGGTAACGAGACCCAGTACTTC. V is TRBV6-2 or TRBV6-3 and J is TRBJ2-5; no clear D. V shed 5 bases and J shed 5 bases, with 15 bases lying between them. Germline V gives CDR1 MNHEY, CDR2 SVGEGT. This CDR3 contains 14 residues.

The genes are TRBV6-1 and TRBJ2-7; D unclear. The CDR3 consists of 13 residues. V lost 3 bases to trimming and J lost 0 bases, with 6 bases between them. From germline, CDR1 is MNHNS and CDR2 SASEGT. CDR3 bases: TGTGCCAGCAGTGACACATTCTCCTACGAGCAGTACTTC. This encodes CASSDTFSYEQYF.